This T cell receptor beta chain was documented in a study of shared clonotypes between healthy human individuals. Points from the study as a whole: Clonotypes not shared had lower generation probabilities than those common to all four donors. Few donors limited the genetic and exposure-history diversity represented. Naive subsets usually exceeded memory subsets in estimated richness.

Naive CD8 cells, CD45RO-negative and positively selected for CCR7, excluded terminally differentiated effector memory CD45RA+ cells. The donors were all Caucasian adults (living in Nashville, Tennessee). The CDR3 loop spans 11 amino acids. CDR1 SGHAT and CDR2 FQNNGV come from the germline V gene. The germline V and J ends were trimmed by 5 bases and 5 bases, with 7 bases remaining between them. About this clone itself: The antigen remains undetermined. Other DNA sequences in this specimen translate into the identical CDR3.

The protocol was immunoSEQ multiplex PCR, while the TCRdb copy is restricted to in-frame clones and leaves out a portion. The sample includes nearly 2 million clones, less than 95% seen only once; the top ten take 1.2%. This chain links TRBV11-2 with TRBJ2-7; D unclear. Sample: naive CD8+ T cells sorted from blood. The origin of this receptor is a man younger than 35 in good health. The CDR3 spells CASSLTHEQYF. Written as DNA, the CDR3 is TGTGCCAGCAGCCTAACCCACGAGCAGTACTTC. Based on the CDR3 plus reference TRBV11-2 and TRBJ2-7, the full variable domain is EAGVAQSPRYKIIEKRQSVAFWCNPISGHATLYWYQQILGQGPKLLIQFQNNGVVDDSQLPKDRFSAERLKGVDSTLKIQPAKLEDSAVYLCASSLTHEQYFGPGTRLTVT.